The 18 T cell receptor beta chains listed next were all sequenced from one sample in a study of type 1 and type 2 diabetes patients. Amplification started from genomic DNA. The TCR beta CDR3 region was amplified using 30 forward and 13 reverse primers. TCRdb re-analysed the multiplex PCR reads in MiXCR, keeping a single row per CDR3 protein. This table holds about 250,000 distinct CDR3 sequences, 40% to 50% found once. What was sequenced was peripheral blood mononuclear cells (PBMCs). All receptors derive from a man between 18 and 35 years old with type 2 diabetes.

This clonotype was recorded a few times. The chain is built from TRBV10-2 and TRBJ2-3; D is perhaps TRBD1 or TRBD2 (5 bases each). Trimming shortened V by 5 bases and J by 2 bases, and 11 bases separated the two germline ends. The CDR3 runs to 14 residues. Germline V gives CDR1 WSHSY, CDR2 SAAADI. CDR3 DNA sequence: TGCGCCAGCAGTAGAACGGGGCACACAGATACGCAGTATTTT. Encoded protein: CASSRTGHTDTQYF.

This chain links TRBV5-6 with TRBJ2-7; TRBD1 aligns across 12 bases. The J call may be in error: the DNA end matches TRBJ2-1 better. Per the germline V gene, CDR1 is SGHDT and CDR2 is YYEEEE. The CDR3 covers 15 residues. In DNA, the CDR3 is TGTGCCAGCACACAAATCGGGACAGGGGGCTATGAGCAGTTCTTC. It translates to CASTQIGTGGYEQFF.

The chain joins TRBV29-1 to TRBJ1-2; TRBD1 matches at 9 bases. The CDR3 is made up of 14 amino acids. Germline V lookup: CDR1 SQVTM, CDR2 ANQGSEA. V lost 4 bases and J lost 2; bases outside the gene matches: 5. The CDR3 is CSVAFDRGNYGYTF. CDR3 nucleotides: TGCAGCGTTGCGTTCGACAGGGGGAACTATGGCTACACCTTC.

The chain is built from TRBV9 and TRBJ1-2, with D unresolved. Looked up from germline, CDR1 is SGDLS and CDR2 is YYNGEE. This CDR3 has 13 amino acids. Trimming pared 0 bases from V and 7 bases from J, leaving 10 bases between. CDR3 region: CASSVAQAVGYTF. In DNA form, the CDR3 reads TGTGCCAGCAGCGTAGCCCAGGCCGTTGGCTACACCTTC. Looking up the rest from reference TRBV9 and TRBJ1-2 gives the full variable domain: DSGVTQTPKHLITATGQRVTLRCSPRSGDLSVYWYQQSLDQGLQFLIQYYNGEERAKGNILERFSAQQFPDLHSELNLSSLELGDSALYFCASSVAQAVGYTFGSGTRLTVV.

This clonotype turned up a few times. The genes are TRBV4-1 and TRBJ1-4; D is unresolved. The CDR3 totals 15 residues. CDR1 is MGHRA, CDR2 YSYEKL, per germline. The V and J ends lost 0 bases and 3 bases respectively, with 8 bases between them. The CDR3 protein is CASSQERAANEKLFF. In nucleotides, the CDR3 is TGCGCCAGCAGCCAAGAAAGGGCGGCTAATGAAAAACTGTTTTTT.

The V and J genes are TRBV6-2 or TRBV6-3 and TRBJ2-3, with TRBD1 matching 8 bases. This CDR3 region has 17 residues. In germline, CDR1 is MNHEY, CDR2 SVGEGT. V dropped 1 base and J dropped 3; count of bases not matched to a gene: 9. CDR3 bases: TGTGCCAGCAGTTACTATGGACAGGGCATTTGGACAGATACGCAGTATTTT. Translation gives CASSYYGQGIWTDTQYF.

The chain has TRBV15 and TRBJ1-2; 7 bases are a match to TRBD1. Germline loops: CDR1 LNHNV, CDR2 YYDKDF (reference sequence). V lost 5 bases, J lost 8 bases, and 5 bases stayed unmatched. The CDR3 is made up of 12 amino acids. The CDR3 DNA reads as TGTGCCACCAGCTTTCAGGGGGGCGGCTACACCTTC. Translating gives CATSFQGGGYTF.

The chain combines TRBV5-4 with TRBJ2-2; D gene uncertain. Germline V gives CDR1 SGHNT, CDR2 YYREEE (reference sequence). Trimming cost V 2 bases and J 2 bases, with 7 bases left between them. The CDR3 extends over 14 amino acids. CDR3 loop: CASSLPLNTGELFF. CDR3 bases: TGTGCCAGCAGCTTACCCTTAAACACCGGGGAGCTGTTTTTT.

This clonotype appeared a few times. This chain links TRBV10-2 with TRBJ1-2; unclear D gene. In germline, CDR1 is WSHSY, CDR2 SAAADI. The CDR3 covers 13 residues. Trimming pared 3 bases from V and 7 bases from J, leaving 12 bases between. DNA of the CDR3: TGCGCCAGCAGTGACGGTACAGTGGGTGGCTACACCTTC. Its translation: CASSDGTVGGYTF.

This sequence joins TRBV15 and TRBJ1-5, with 8 bases fitting TRBD1. The CDR3 consists of 15 residues. After removal of 0 bases from V and 7 bases from J, the junction contained 5 bases not matched to a gene. Germline values: CDR1 LNHNV, CDR2 YYDKDF (reference sequence). CDR3 residues: CATSRDQGAGQPQHF. CDR3 nucleotides: TGTGCCACCAGCAGAGACCAGGGGGCAGGACAGCCCCAGCATTTT. Filled out from reference TRBV15 and TRBJ1-5, the complete variable domain reads DAMVIQNPRYQVTQFGKPVTLSCSQTLNHNVMYWYQQKSSQAPKLLFHYYDKDFNNEADTPDNFQSRRPNTSFCFLDIRSPGLGDTAMYLCATSRDQGAGQPQHFGDGTRLSIL.

This clonotype was detected only a few times. The chain combines TRBV7-8 with TRBJ2-7, with 12 bases matching TRBD2. The CDR3 has 17 residues. The J segment lost 4 bases and the V segment lost 5 bases, leaving 12 bases of the junction unmatched. In germline, CDR1 is SGHVS, CDR2 FQNEAQ. The CDR3 DNA sequence: TGTGCCAGCAGCCCCTTCCCCCCTAGCGGGGGGGCGTACGAGCAGTACTTC. It yields the protein CASSPFPPSGGAYEQYF.

The V and J genes are TRBV30 and TRBJ2-7; 8 bases align to TRBD1. The J segment lost 4 bases and the V segment lost 1 base, leaving 3 bases of the junction unmatched. The CDR3 extends over 13 amino acids. CDR1 and CDR2 from the germline V gene are GTSNPN and SVGIG (reference sequence). The CDR3 DNA reads as TGTGCCTGGAGTGGAACAGGGGGGTACGAGCAGTACTTC. This sequence encodes CAWSGTGGYEQYF.

V usage is TRBV4-3 and J usage is TRBJ1-1; 7 positions agree with TRBD1. The CDR3 is 17 residues long. The trim removed 6 bases at V and 5 bases at J, leaving 18 bases unmatched. The V gene's germline CDR1 is LGHNA and CDR2 YSLEER. CDR3 DNA sequence: TGCGCCAGCAGACGTGACAGGGAAGAGCGTTCGGGGACTGAAGCTTTCTTT. The encoded protein is CASRRDREERSGTEAFF.

This clonotype was counted only a few times. This chain uses TRBV19 with TRBJ2-3; 16 bases agree with TRBD2. Germline loops: CDR1 LNHDA, CDR2 SQIVND (reference sequence). V lost 5 bases and J lost 4; bases outside the gene matches: 3. This CDR3 contains 16 residues. The DNA for the CDR3 is TGTGCCAGTAGTGGGGGACTAGCGGGAGGGTCAGATACGCAGTATTTT. Translating it yields CASSGGLAGGSDTQYF.

This chain joins TRBV2 and TRBJ2-7; 8 bases agree with TRBD1. Germline CDR1 SNHLY, CDR2 FYNNEI. The CDR3 is 14 amino acids. Trimming cost V 5 bases and J 4 bases; bases outside gene matches: 7. The CDR3 loop is CASSRQGKLYEQYF. The CDR3 nucleotides read TGTGCCAGCAGTCGACAGGGGAAGCTGTACGAGCAGTACTTC.

This clonotype was seen at least ten times. The chain links TRBV19 to TRBJ1-1; D ambiguous. V lost 5 bases and J 5 bases, leaving 12 bases between the germline ends. The CDR3 extends over 13 amino acids. In germline, CDR1 is LNHDA, CDR2 SQIVND (reference sequence). The CDR3 region is CASSYERGTEAFF. CDR3 nucleotide sequence: TGTGCCAGTAGTTACGAACGGGGTACTGAAGCTTTCTTT.

This clonotype was counted at least ten times. The chain recombines TRBV2 with TRBJ2-2; D gene uncertain. The CDR3 runs to 11 residues. Trimming removed 4 bases at V and 6 bases at J, with 3 bases between. Germline V gives CDR1 SNHLY, CDR2 FYNNEI. CDR3 loop: CASSVPGELFF. The CDR3 DNA reads TGTGCCAGCAGTGTCCCCGGGGAGCTGTTTTTT.

The chain carries TRBV30 and TRBJ2-7, with TRBD1 matching over 8 bases. CDR3 length: 12 amino acids. V dropped 3 bases and J dropped 6; count of bases not matched to a gene: 4. Germline loops: CDR1 GTSNPN, CDR2 SVGIG (reference sequence). CDR3 residues: CAWRATGGEQYF. The CDR3 DNA reads as TGTGCCTGGAGAGCCACAGGGGGCGAGCAGTACTTC.